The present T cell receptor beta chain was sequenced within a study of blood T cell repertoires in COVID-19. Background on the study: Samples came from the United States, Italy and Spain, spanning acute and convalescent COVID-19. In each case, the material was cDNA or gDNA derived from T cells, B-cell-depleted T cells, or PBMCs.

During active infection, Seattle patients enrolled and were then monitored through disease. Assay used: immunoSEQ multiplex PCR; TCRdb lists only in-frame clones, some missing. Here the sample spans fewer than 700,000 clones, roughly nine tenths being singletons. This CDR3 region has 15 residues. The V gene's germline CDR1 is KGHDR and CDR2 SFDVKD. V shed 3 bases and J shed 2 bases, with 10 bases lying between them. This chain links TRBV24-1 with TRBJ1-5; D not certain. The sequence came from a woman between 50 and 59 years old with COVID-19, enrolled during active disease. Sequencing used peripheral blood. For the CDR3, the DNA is TGTGCCACCAGTGATGACGGACTGGGCAATCAGCCCCAGCATTTT. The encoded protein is CATSDDGLGNQPQHF.